The present T cell receptor beta chain was sequenced within a study of tissue T cells after allogeneic stem cell transplantation. As for the study in general: Samples with visible lymphocytes on H&E were prioritized for sequencing.

Several lines of graft-versus-host disease therapy were given to all patients, all with gastrointestinal involvement. Survey-depth TCRbeta CDR3 sequencing reported V/J genes and productive frequencies. Some clones are missing from TCRdb's copy, which holds only in-frame ones; the method was immunoSEQ multiplex PCR. The profile shows just over 350 clones, around 67% of them singletons. CDR3 length: 15 amino acids. V lost 5 bases and J 3 bases, leaving 17 bases between the germline ends. In germline, CDR1 is SGHTA, CDR2 FQGNSA. The chain links TRBV7-2 to TRBJ2-7, with D maybe TRBD1 (7 bases). The receptor was derived from a female patient between 40 and 69 years old with steroid-refractory graft-versus-host disease after an allogeneic stem cell transplant. The T cells may come from the graft donor. Sequenced here: skin, sampled at autopsy. CDR3 residues: CASSTWTGGVYEQYF. The CDR3 coding sequence is TGTGCCAGCAGCACATGGACAGGAGGGGTCTACGAGCAGTACTTC.